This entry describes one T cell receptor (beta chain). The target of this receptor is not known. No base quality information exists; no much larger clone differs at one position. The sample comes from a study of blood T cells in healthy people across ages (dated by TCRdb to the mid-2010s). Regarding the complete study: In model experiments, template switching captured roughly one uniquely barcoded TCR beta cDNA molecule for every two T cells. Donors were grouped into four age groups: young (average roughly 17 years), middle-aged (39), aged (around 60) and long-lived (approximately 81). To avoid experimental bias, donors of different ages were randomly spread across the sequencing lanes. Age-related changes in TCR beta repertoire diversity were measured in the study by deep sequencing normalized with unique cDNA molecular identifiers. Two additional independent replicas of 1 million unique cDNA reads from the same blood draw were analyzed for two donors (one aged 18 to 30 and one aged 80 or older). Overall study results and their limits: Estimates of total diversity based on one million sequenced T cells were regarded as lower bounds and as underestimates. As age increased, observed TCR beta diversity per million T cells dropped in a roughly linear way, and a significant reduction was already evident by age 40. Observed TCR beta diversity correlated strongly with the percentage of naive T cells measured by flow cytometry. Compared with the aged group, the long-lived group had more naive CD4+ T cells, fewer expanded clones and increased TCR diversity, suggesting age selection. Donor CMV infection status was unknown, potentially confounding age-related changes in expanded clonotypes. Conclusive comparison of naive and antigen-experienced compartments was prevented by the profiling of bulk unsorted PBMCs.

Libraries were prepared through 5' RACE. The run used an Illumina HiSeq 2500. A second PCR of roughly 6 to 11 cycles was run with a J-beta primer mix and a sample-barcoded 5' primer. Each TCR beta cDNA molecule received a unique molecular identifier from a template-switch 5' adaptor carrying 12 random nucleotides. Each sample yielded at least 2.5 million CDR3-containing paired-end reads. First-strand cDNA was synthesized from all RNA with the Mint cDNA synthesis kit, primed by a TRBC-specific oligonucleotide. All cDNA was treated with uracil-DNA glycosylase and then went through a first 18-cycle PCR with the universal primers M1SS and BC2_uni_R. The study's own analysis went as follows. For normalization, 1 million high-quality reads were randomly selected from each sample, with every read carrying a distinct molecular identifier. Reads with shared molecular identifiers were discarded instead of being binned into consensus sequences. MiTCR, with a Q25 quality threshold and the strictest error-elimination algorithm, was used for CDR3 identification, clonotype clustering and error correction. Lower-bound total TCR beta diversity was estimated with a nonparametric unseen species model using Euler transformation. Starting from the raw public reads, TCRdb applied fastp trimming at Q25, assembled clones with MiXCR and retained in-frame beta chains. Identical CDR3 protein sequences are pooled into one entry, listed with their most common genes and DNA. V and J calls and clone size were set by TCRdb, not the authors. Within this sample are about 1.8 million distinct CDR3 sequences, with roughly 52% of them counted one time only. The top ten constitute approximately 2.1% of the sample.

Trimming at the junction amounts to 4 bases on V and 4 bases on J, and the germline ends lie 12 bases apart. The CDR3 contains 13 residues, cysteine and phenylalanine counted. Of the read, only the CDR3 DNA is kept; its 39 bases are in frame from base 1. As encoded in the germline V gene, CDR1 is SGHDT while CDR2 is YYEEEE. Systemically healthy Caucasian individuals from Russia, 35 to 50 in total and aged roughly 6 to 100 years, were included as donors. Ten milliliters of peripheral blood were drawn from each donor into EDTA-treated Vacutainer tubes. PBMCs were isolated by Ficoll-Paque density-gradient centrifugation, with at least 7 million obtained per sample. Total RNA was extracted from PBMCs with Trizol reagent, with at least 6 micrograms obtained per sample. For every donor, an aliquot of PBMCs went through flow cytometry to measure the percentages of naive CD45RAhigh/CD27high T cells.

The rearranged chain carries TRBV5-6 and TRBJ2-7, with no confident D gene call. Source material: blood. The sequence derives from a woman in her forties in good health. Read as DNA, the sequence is TGTGCCAGCAGCGCCCCTGGTTATTACGAGCAGTACTTC. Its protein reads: CASSAPGYYEQYF.